This entry lists 22 T cell receptor beta chains sequenced from one sample in a study of blood T cell repertoires in COVID-19. Generated by immunoSEQ multiplex PCR, the TCRdb table keeps only in-frame clones and is missing some. Among roughly 220,000 clones listed, approximately 80% were seen once. The sample taken for sequencing was peripheral blood. The receptor source for this set is a woman between 35 and 50 years old who had recovered from COVID-19.

This clone has at least ten counts. The chain is built from TRBV4-1 and TRBJ1-1, with a weak D call TRBD1 (5 bases). The length of the CDR3 is 18 residues. Germline lookup yields CDR1 MGHRA and CDR2 YSYEKL. With 0 bases removed from V and 2 bases from J, the gap between germline ends came to 19 bases. The CDR3 here is CASSQDLWQGSLNTEAFF. The CDR3 bases are TGCGCCAGCAGCCAAGATCTATGGCAGGGAAGCTTAAACACTGAAGCTTTCTTT.

This clone has just one count. The CDR3 nucleotides read TGTGCCAGCTCACCCACAGATTACTCTGGAAACACCATATATTTT. Protein product: CASSPTDYSGNTIYF. The rearrangement links TRBV18 to TRBJ1-3; D is uncertain. The germline gives CDR1 KGHSH, CDR2 LQKENI. Trimming pared 3 bases from V and 0 bases from J, leaving 9 bases between. This CDR3 has 15 residues.

The chain has TRBV7-2 and TRBJ1-1, with unresolved D. V was shortened by 3 bases and J by 1 base, with 9 bases between the two germline ends. Looked up from germline, CDR1 is SGHTA and CDR2 is FQGNSA. The CDR3 is 14 residues long. CDR3: CASSFQRENTEAFF. CDR3 nucleotide sequence: TGTGCCAGCAGCTTCCAACGAGAGAACACTGAAGCTTTCTTT.

The chain carries TRBV12-3 or TRBV12-4 and TRBJ1-1; no reliable D call. V lost 7 bases and J lost 5, with 14 bases in between. The CDR3 totals 13 residues. The CDR3 protein is CASTQYIQTEAFF. DNA of the CDR3: TGTGCCAGCACCCAGTACATACAAACTGAAGCTTTCTTT.

This clone has a single count. The CDR3 region has the DNA TGTGCCAGCAGTGAGGGGACAGTACAAGAGACCCAGTACTTC. Its protein product is CASSEGTVQETQYF. The gene calls are TRBV2 and TRBJ2-5, with 7 bases that match TRBD1. This CDR3 comprises 14 residues. The V segment lost 3 bases and the J segment 2 bases; nucleotides outside the gene matches: 3. Germline CDR1 reads SNHLY; CDR2 reads FYNNEI.

The rearrangement links TRBV4-3 to TRBJ2-2, with TRBD1 matching 9 bases. CDR1 is LGHNA, CDR2 YSLEER, per germline. V shed 2 bases, J shed 6 bases, and the junction held 10 bases outside the gene matches. The CDR3 is 17 residues long. The CDR3 spells CASSQFVGTGSAGELFF. The CDR3 coding sequence is TGCGCCAGCAGCCAATTCGTTGGGACAGGGTCGGCCGGGGAGCTGTTTTTT.

V and J are TRBV9 and TRBJ1-3; D remains unclear. Trimming pared 0 bases from V and 4 bases from J, leaving 11 bases between. This CDR3 is built from 15 residues. CDR1 and CDR2 (germline): SGDLS, YYNGEE. CDR3: CASSVGSGSGNTIYF. CDR3 nucleotide sequence: TGTGCCAGCAGCGTAGGGTCGGGGTCCGGAAACACCATATATTTT.

This sequence joins TRBV3-1 (or the pseudogene TRBV3-2) and TRBJ1-2; no reliable D call. Germline V gene sequence: CDR1 LGHDT, CDR2 YNNKEL (reference sequence). The CDR3 has 12 amino acids. Trimming left V 2 bases short and J 8 bases short, with 9 bases between. The CDR3 DNA reads TGTGCCAGCAGCCAACGTGGGCGCGGCTACACCTTC. This codes for CASSQRGRGYTF.

The J gene is TRBJ1-5, the V gene TRBV19, with TRBD1 matching over 8 bases. Germline V gene data show CDR1 as LNHDA and CDR2 as SQIVND (reference sequence). This CDR3 has 15 residues. With V trimmed by 9 bases and J by 5 bases, 12 bases remained unmatched. CDR3 in DNA: TGTGCCAGCCGTACAGGGGGGCAGGGGTATCAGCCCCAGCATTTT. It yields the protein CASRTGGQGYQPQHF.

The J gene is TRBJ1-5, the V gene TRBV28, with 8 bases fitting TRBD1. CDR3 length: 16 amino acids. Looked up from germline, CDR1 is MDHEN and CDR2 is SYDVKM. The junction had 7 bases not matched to a gene; V was cut back by 1 base and J by 5 bases. The CDR3 loop is CASSLYSGGGDQPQHF. The CDR3 DNA reads TGTGCCAGCAGTTTATACTCAGGGGGCGGCGATCAGCCCCAGCATTTT. The full variable domain, in which reference TRBV28 and TRBJ1-5 provide the parts outside the CDR3, is DVKVTQSSRYLVKRTGEKVFLECVQDMDHENMFWYRQDPGLGLRLIYFSYDVKMKEKGDIPEGYSVSREKKERFSLILESASTNQTSMYLCASSLYSGGGDQPQHFGDGTRLSIL.

V and J are TRBV4-3 and TRBJ2-1, with D possibly being TRBD2 (5 bases). CDR3 length: 17 amino acids. Trimming removed 3 bases at V and 0 bases at J, with 15 bases between. Germline V gives CDR1 LGHNA, CDR2 YSLEER. The CDR3 DNA sequence: TGCGCCAGCAGCCAGTCGGGGTCGCTAGGCTCCTACAATGAGCAGTTCTTC. It encodes CASSQSGSLGSYNEQFF.

This sequence joins TRBV29-1 and TRBJ2-5; 8 bases agree with TRBD1. The CDR3 totals 12 residues. After removal of 7 bases from V and 2 bases from J, the junction contained 3 bases not matched to a gene. Germline V gene lookup returns CDR1 SQVTM and CDR2 ANQGSEA. CDR3 in amino acids: CSARQGQETQYF. The CDR3 coding sequence is TGCAGCGCCCGACAGGGGCAAGAGACCCAGTACTTC. Using reference TRBV29-1 and TRBJ2-5 for the parts outside the CDR3, the full variable domain is SAVISQKPSRDICQRGTSLTIQCQVDSQVTMMFWYRQQPGQSLTLIATANQGSEATYESGFVIDKFPISRPNLTFSTLTVSNMSPEDSSIYLCSARQGQETQYFGPGTRLLVL.

This chain links TRBV6-6 with TRBJ2-1, with TRBD1 matching over 7 bases. V lost 6 bases to trimming and J lost 9 bases; unmatched junction nucleotides: 17. CDR3 length equals 16 residues. Germline V gene sequence: CDR1 MNHNY, CDR2 SVGAGI (reference sequence). The CDR3 here is CASRVTGVSGIGEQFF. The CDR3 DNA is TGTGCCAGCAGGGTAACAGGGGTTAGTGGCATCGGTGAGCAGTTCTTC.

This chain joins TRBV29-1 and TRBJ2-7; 7 bases fit TRBD1. Trimming removed 4 bases from V and 5 bases from J; junction bases left unmatched: 5. The CDR3 consists of 12 residues. CDR1 is SQVTM and CDR2 is ANQGSEA in the germline V gene. CDR3 region: CSVGDRDNEQYF. For the CDR3, the DNA is TGCAGCGTTGGCGACAGGGACAACGAGCAGTACTTC.

The chain joins TRBV7-8 to TRBJ1-2; D is undetermined. Deletions cut 1 base from V and 8 bases from J, with 11 bases between. In germline, CDR1 is SGHVS, CDR2 FQNEAQ. The CDR3 is 13 residues long. CDR3 sequence reads: CASSLGGGGGYTF. CDR3 in DNA: TGTGCCAGCAGCTTAGGGGGAGGTGGGGGCTACACCTTC.

The chain combines TRBV5-4 with TRBJ2-5; D may be TRBD2 (6 bases). CDR1 and CDR2 from the germline V gene are SGHNT and YYREEE (reference sequence). This CDR3 comprises 15 residues. With 7 bases removed from V and 4 bases from J, the gap between germline ends came to 20 bases. The CDR3 coding sequence is TGTGCCAGCGGGACGCCGGCGCGGGGAACAGAGACCCAGTACTTC. Protein product: CASGTPARGTETQYF.

The rearrangement links TRBV19 to TRBJ1-5; D remains ambiguous. This CDR3 has 14 residues. CDR1 LNHDA and CDR2 SQIVND come from the germline V gene (reference sequence). Trimming pared 1 base from V and 1 base from J, leaving 5 bases between. CDR3 residues: CASSIVGSNQPQHF. The CDR3 nucleotides are TGTGCCAGTAGTATAGTGGGCAGCAATCAGCCCCAGCATTTT.

CDR3 sequence reads: CASSPDDGSTDTQYF. DNA of the CDR3: TGTGCCAGCTCACCAGATGACGGGTCCACAGATACGCAGTATTTT. The chain employs TRBV18 and TRBJ2-3; D remains unclear. Trimming cost V 2 bases and J 2 bases, with 11 bases left between them. The CDR3 has 15 amino acids. Germline assignment: CDR1 KGHSH and CDR2 LQKENI.

Here the CDR3 DNA reads TGTGCCAGTAGTATGGCGGGGATCTATGGCTACACCTTC. Encoded protein: CASSMAGIYGYTF. This rearrangement joins TRBV19 to TRBJ1-2; D gene uncertain. CDR3 length: 13 residues. Between the trimmed V and J ends, which lost 3 bases and 4 bases, there was a span of 9 bases. Germline-derived CDR1 and CDR2 are LNHDA and SQIVND (reference sequence).

This chain links TRBV5-8 with TRBJ1-5, with 7 bases aligning to TRBD1. The J segment lost 5 bases and the V segment lost 2 bases, leaving 4 bases of the junction unmatched. CDR1 is SGHTS, CDR2 YDEGEE, per germline. The CDR3 contains 14 residues. The CDR3 DNA reads TGTGCCAGCAGCTTAAGGGGGCGGGATCAGCCCCAGCATTTT. Protein product: CASSLRGRDQPQHF.

This chain's CDR3 is CAGCRAGRTGELFF. In DNA, the CDR3 is TGTGCCGGATGCCGTGCGGGACGCACCGGGGAGCTGTTTTTT. The chain joins TRBV28 to TRBJ2-2; weak D call: TRBD2 (6 bases). Trimming cost V 11 bases and J 4 bases, with 17 bases left between them. This CDR3 is built from 14 residues. Per the germline V gene, CDR1 is MDHEN and CDR2 is SYDVKM.

The chain has TRBV10-3 and TRBJ1-5; D perhaps matches TRBD1 (5 bases). CDR3 length: 17 amino acids. Per germline, CDR1 ENHRY and CDR2 SYGVKD. V lost 0 bases, J lost 5 bases, and 17 bases lay in between. This CDR3 is CAISESGIEQEYQPQHF. CDR3 bases: TGTGCCATCAGTGAGTCAGGGATAGAACAGGAATATCAGCCCCAGCATTTT.